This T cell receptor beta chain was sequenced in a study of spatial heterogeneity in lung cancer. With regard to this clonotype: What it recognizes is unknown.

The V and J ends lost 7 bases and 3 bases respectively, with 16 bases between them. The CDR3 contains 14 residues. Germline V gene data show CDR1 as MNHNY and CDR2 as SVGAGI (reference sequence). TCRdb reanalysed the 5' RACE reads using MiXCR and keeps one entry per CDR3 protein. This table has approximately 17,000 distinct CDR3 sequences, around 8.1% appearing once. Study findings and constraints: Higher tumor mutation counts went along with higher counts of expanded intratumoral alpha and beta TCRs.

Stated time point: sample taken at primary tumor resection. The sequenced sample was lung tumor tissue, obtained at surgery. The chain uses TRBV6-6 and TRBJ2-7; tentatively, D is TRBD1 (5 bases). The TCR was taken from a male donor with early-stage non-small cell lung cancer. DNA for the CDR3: TGTGCCAGCACCGATCCGCAGGGAAGCTACGAGCAGTACTTC. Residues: CASTDPQGSYEQYF.